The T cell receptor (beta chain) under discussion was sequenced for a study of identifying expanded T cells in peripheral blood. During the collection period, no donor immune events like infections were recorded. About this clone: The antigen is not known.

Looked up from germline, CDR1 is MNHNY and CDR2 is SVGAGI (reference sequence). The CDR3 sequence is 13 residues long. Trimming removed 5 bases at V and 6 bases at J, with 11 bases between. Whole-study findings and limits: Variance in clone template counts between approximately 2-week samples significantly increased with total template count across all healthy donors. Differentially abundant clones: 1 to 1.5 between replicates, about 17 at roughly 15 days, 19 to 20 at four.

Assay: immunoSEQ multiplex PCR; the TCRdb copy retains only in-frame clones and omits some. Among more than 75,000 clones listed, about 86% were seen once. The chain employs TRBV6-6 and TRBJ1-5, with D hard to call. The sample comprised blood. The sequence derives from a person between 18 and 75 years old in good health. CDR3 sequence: CASSGLLGQPQHF. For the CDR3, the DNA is TGTGCCAGCAGTGGCCTCCTGGGTCAGCCCCAGCATTTT.